This TCR beta chain was captured in a study of T cell responses to AZD1222 COVID-19 vaccine. The CDR3 spans 15 residues. Per germline, CDR1 LGHDT and CDR2 YNNKEL (reference sequence). V lost 10 bases, J lost 9 bases, and 22 bases lay in between. The assay was immunoSEQ multiplex PCR, and TCRdb's table has in-frame clones only and misses some. The data contain 95,000 or so clones, around 92% of them singletons. Study-level points and caveats: White British donors predominated, females outnumbered males, and clonal diversity was possibly underestimated. Unmutated variant regions reportedly attract nearly half of all spike-specific TCRs.

Comments on this clone: What it recognizes is unknown.

The receptor's source is an adult in good health. The sequencing used peripheral blood, collected on day 0 of MenACWY control vaccination. The chain couples TRBV3-1 (or the pseudogene TRBV3-2) to TRBJ1-6; a possible D gene is TRBD1 (6 bases). DNA for the CDR3: TGTGCCACCGCCAAAAGGGGGTCGGGCAGTTCACCCCTCCACTTT. It translates to CATAKRGSGSSPLHF.